The 17 T cell receptor beta chains given below trace back to one sample, sequenced in a study of siplizumab effects on memory and regulatory T cells (dated by TCRdb to 2018 to 2020). Libraries were constructed by the immunoSEQ multiplex PCR assay. The source is immuneACCESS, and TCRdb retained only in-frame sequences with V and J called. Part of the clones is not carried over; for the studies checked, unresolved V genes explain less than half of this, and the remainder is unexplained. Counted in this sample were about 100,000 clones; 80% to 95% of them appeared once. The biggest ten clones account for under 0.15% of the sample. Sequences were obtained from CD4+ T cells sorted from blood. These receptors all stem from a human donor in good health.

The chain uses TRBV18 and TRBJ2-2; TRBD1 matches at 10 bases. The CDR3 sequence is 15 residues long. The J segment lost 6 bases and the V segment lost 8 bases, leaving 9 bases of the junction unmatched. In germline, CDR1 is KGHSH, CDR2 LQKENI. The CDR3 loop reads CASQPGQGIPGELFF. In nucleotides, the CDR3 is TGTGCCAGCCAGCCGGGACAGGGGATCCCCGGGGAGCTGTTTTTT.

The chain recombines TRBV4-3 with TRBJ1-1; 12 bases fit TRBD1. This CDR3 is 18 amino acids long. The V segment lost 3 bases and the J segment 3 bases; nucleotides outside the gene matches: 11. CDR1 LGHNA and CDR2 YSLEER come from the germline V gene. In nucleotides, the CDR3 is TGCGCCAGCAGCCAGACTGGGGACAGGGGGCGCGGGGACACTGAAGCTTTCTTT. As protein: CASSQTGDRGRGDTEAFF.

Only one count was recorded for this clone. This rearrangement joins TRBV19 to TRBJ2-7; the match to TRBD1 covers 7 bases. There are 12 residues in the CDR3. Losses at the gene ends were 5 bases for V and 7 bases for J; bases not matched to a gene: 5. Germline V gene lookup returns CDR1 LNHDA and CDR2 SQIVND (reference sequence). Here the CDR3 reads CASSGSGGEQYF. CDR3 bases: TGTGCCAGTAGTGGCTCAGGGGGTGAGCAGTACTTC. Full variable domain (outside the CDR3, taken from reference TRBV19 and TRBJ2-7): DGGITQSPKYLFRKEGQNVTLSCEQNLNHDAMYWYRQDPGQGLRLIYYSQIVNDFQKGDIAEGYSVSREKKESFPLTVTSAQKNPTAFYLCASSGSGGEQYFGPGTRLTVT.

In its sample, this clone was seen once. V gene TRBV10-3 combines with J gene TRBJ2-1, with TRBD2 identical over 7 bases. The CDR3 spans 15 residues. Trimming removed 4 bases from V and 5 bases from J; junction bases left unmatched: 8. Germline V gene lookup returns CDR1 ENHRY and CDR2 SYGVKD. The CDR3 loop reads CAISVSSGLNNEQFF. CDR3 in DNA: TGTGCCATCAGTGTGTCTAGCGGACTAAACAATGAGCAGTTCTTC.

The chain recombines TRBV7-2 with TRBJ2-1; 7 nucleotides line up with TRBD2. Per germline, CDR1 SGHTA and CDR2 FQGNSA. The junction had 8 bases not matched to a gene; V was cut back by 6 bases and J by 3 bases. The CDR3 covers 15 residues. CDR3 loop: CASRGSGDFYNEQFF. The CDR3 DNA follows: TGTGCCAGCAGGGGGAGCGGGGATTTCTACAATGAGCAGTTCTTC.

The V and J genes are TRBV5-4 and TRBJ2-7; no clear D gene. Germline V gene lookup returns CDR1 SGHNT and CDR2 YYREEE (reference sequence). The ends were cut back, 6 bases at V and 2 bases at J, with 15 bases in the middle. CDR3 length equals 14 residues. CDR3 coding DNA: TGTGCCAGCACCTTAAATGGAAGGGCCTACGAGCAGTACTTC. Translating it yields CASTLNGRAYEQYF.

This clone came up a few times. The chain is built from TRBV18 and TRBJ1-2; 9 nucleotides agree with TRBD1. CDR3 length equals 17 residues. The germline V gene encodes CDR1 KGHSH and CDR2 LQKENI. The V segment lost 4 bases and the J segment 4 bases; nucleotides outside the gene matches: 13. CDR3 nucleotide sequence: TGTGCCAGCTCACAAACTCCATTACAGGGGGCGACCTATGGCTACACCTTC. Translating gives CASSQTPLQGATYGYTF.

This sequence joins TRBV7-6 and TRBJ1-6; maybe TRBD1 (6 bases). CDR3 length: 16 residues. Germline values: CDR1 SGHVS, CDR2 FNYEAQ. V was trimmed by 3 bases and J by 5 bases, leaving 14 bases between them. For the CDR3, the DNA is TGTGCCAGCAGCTTGACGAACAGGGAGAATAATTCACCCCTCCACTTT. This translates into CASSLTNRENNSPLHF.

This chain joins TRBV5-1 and TRBJ2-3, with 7 bases that match TRBD1. The CDR3 loop spans 12 amino acids. V shed 4 bases and J 5 bases; nucleotides not matched to a gene: 1. Germline V lookup: CDR1 SGHRS, CDR2 YFSETQ. The CDR3 is CASSPGGDTQYF. As DNA, the CDR3 is TGCGCCAGCAGCCCAGGGGGAGATACGCAGTATTTT.

The CDR3 sequence: CASSLSGYEQYF. Here the CDR3 DNA reads TGTGCCAGCAGCTTGAGCGGATACGAGCAGTACTTC. V gene TRBV5-6 combines with J gene TRBJ2-7, with a possible D match to TRBD2 (5 bases). Looked up from germline, CDR1 is SGHDT and CDR2 is YYEEEE. Trimming shortened V by 1 base and J by 4 bases, and 6 bases separated the two germline ends. CDR3 length: 12 amino acids. The full variable domain, completed using reference TRBV5-6 and TRBJ2-7, is DAGVTQSPTHLIKTRGQQVTLRCSPKSGHDTVSWYQQALGQGPQFIFQYYEEEERQRGNFPDRFSGHQFPNYSSELNVNALLLGDSALYLCASSLSGYEQYFGPGTRLTVT.

The rearrangement joins TRBV30 to TRBJ1-1; perhaps TRBD1 as D (6 bases). The length of the CDR3 is 12 residues. V was clipped by 8 bases and J by 2 bases, with 12 bases between them. Germline lookup yields CDR1 GTSNPN and CDR2 SVGIG (reference sequence). CDR3 residues: CAGNRANTEAFF. The CDR3 coding sequence is TGTGCCGGCAACAGGGCCAACACTGAAGCTTTCTTT.

Here the CDR3 reads CASSSAVGEAFF. CDR3 coding DNA: TGTGCCAGCAGCTCTGCAGTTGGTGAAGCTTTCTTT. The chain links TRBV7-9 to TRBJ1-1; D remains ambiguous. V lost 4 bases and J 7 bases, leaving 10 bases between the germline ends. The CDR3 has 12 amino acids. Germline V gene data show CDR1 as SEHNR and CDR2 as FQNEAQ (reference sequence).

The V call is TRBV7-9, the J call TRBJ2-7; no definite D call. Trimming removed 1 base at V and 7 bases at J, with 8 bases between. Looked up from germline, CDR1 is SEHNR and CDR2 is FQNEAQ (reference sequence). This CDR3 contains 12 residues. DNA of the CDR3: TGTGCCAGCAGCTTAGGATTGGGTGAGCAGTACTTC. Protein: CASSLGLGEQYF. Drawing the rest from reference TRBV7-9 and TRBJ2-7, the complete variable domain is DTGVSQNPRHKITKRGQNVTFRCDPISEHNRLYWYRQTLGQGPEFLTYFQNEAQLEKSRLLSDRFSAERPKGSFSTLEIQRTEQGDSAMYLCASSLGLGEQYFGPGTRLTVT.

Note on this clone: The junction does not match germline at one end; this may be a read error. The chain has TRBV14 and TRBJ2-3, with D unresolved. Germline values: CDR1 SGHDN, CDR2 FVKESK. The CDR3 loop spans 17 amino acids. The CDR3 spells CASSKDRAGVITDTQYF. CDR3 DNA sequence: TGTGCCAGCAGCAAAGACCGGGCTGGAGTAATCACAGATACGCAGTATTTT.

CDR3 in DNA: TGTGCCAGCAGTTTAGGGGGCGCGGAGACCCAGTACTTC. This translates into CASSLGGAETQYF. This rearrangement joins TRBV6-5 to TRBJ2-5, with 7 bases matching TRBD1. V trimming: 4 bases; J trimming: 5 bases; junction bases outside the gene matches: 4. CDR3 size: 13 residues. Per germline, CDR1 MNHEY and CDR2 SVGAGI.

This sequence joins TRBV18 and TRBJ1-5; 10 nucleotides match TRBD1. CDR1 KGHSH and CDR2 LQKENI come from the germline V gene. The length of the CDR3 is 16 residues. V lost 6 bases and J lost 2; bases outside the gene matches: 7. The CDR3 protein is CASSKTGGAGNQPQHF. DNA of the CDR3: TGTGCCAGCTCGAAGACAGGGGGCGCGGGCAATCAGCCCCAGCATTTT.

The genes are TRBV2 and TRBJ1-2, with 7 bases matching TRBD1. The CDR3 is made up of 12 amino acids. In germline, CDR1 is SNHLY, CDR2 FYNNEI. Trimming at V came to 7 bases and at J to 5 bases, leaving 4 bases not matched to a gene. The CDR3 region is CASIGDSYGYTF. The CDR3 nucleotides are TGTGCCAGCATTGGGGACAGTTATGGCTACACCTTC.